This T cell receptor beta chain is from a study of blood T cell repertoires in COVID-19. Under the authors' procedure: Nucleated cell number was recorded as an estimate derived from reference gene primer amplification. Clones were sequenced by immunoSEQ multiplex PCR, and TCRdb holds only the in-frame ones, with some missing. V, J and clone size were drawn from that table, and D and trimming were deduced from the DNA. Of under 350,000 clones listed, around 89% are singletons. CDR1 is SGHRS, CDR2 YFSETQ, per germline. The CDR3 length is 15 residues. J lost 7 bases, V lost 0 bases, and 4 bases had no gene match.

The sequenced sample was peripheral blood. V and J are TRBV5-1 and TRBJ1-6, with TRBD1 identical over 7 bases. This clonotype was obtained from a man in his forties or fifties with acute or convalescent COVID-19. CDR3 sequence: CASSLDTGENSPLHF. The DNA for the CDR3 is TGCGCCAGCAGCTTGGACACAGGGGAAAATTCACCCCTCCACTTT.